This entry describes one T cell receptor (beta chain). V dropped 6 bases and J dropped 0 bases, with 12 bases sitting between them. The germline V gene encodes CDR1 DFQATT and CDR2 SNEGSKA (reference sequence). There are 13 residues in the CDR3. TCRB libraries came from RNA via three nested multiplex PCR rounds. MiXCR, run by TCRdb on the multiplex PCR reads, gives a single entry per CDR3 protein. The repertoire holds roughly 15,000 distinct CDR3 sequences, 60% to 75% seen once, with more than 30% in the top ten. The sample is drawn from a study of tumor-infiltrating lymphocytes in glioblastoma multiforme.

Source material: brain tumor tissue. The chain is built from TRBV20-1 and TRBJ2-7; D tentatively reads TRBD1 or TRBD2 (5 bases each). The clonotype originates from a male donor with glioblastoma. The CDR3 DNA sequence: TGCAGTGCCAGGGACCCGAGCTCCTACGAGCAGTACTTC. Protein: CSARDPSSYEQYF.